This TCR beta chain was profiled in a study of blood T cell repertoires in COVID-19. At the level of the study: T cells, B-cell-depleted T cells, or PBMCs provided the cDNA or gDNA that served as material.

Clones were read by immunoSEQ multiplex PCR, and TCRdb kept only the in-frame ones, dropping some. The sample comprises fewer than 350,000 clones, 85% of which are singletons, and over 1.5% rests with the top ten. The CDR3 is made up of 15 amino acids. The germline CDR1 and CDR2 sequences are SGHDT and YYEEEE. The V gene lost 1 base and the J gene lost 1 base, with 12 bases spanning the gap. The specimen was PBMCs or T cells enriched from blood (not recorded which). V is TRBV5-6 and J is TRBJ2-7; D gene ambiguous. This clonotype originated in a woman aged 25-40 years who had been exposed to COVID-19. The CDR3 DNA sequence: TGTGCCAGCAGCTTGATACTGTCCGGGTCCTACGAGCAGTACTTC. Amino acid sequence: CASSLILSGSYEQYF.